The clone carrying this T cell receptor beta chain was found a few times. A single record per CDR3 protein comes from TCRdb applying MiXCR to the RT-PCR reads. The sample holds some 550,000 distinct CDR3 sequences, around a quarter seen once. The CDR3 covers 11 residues. Germline V gene data show CDR1 as MNHNS and CDR2 as SASEGT. The sample originates from a study of response to subunit inactivated influenza vaccine. In addition, the sample was reused for a study of T cells expressing NK-cell markers. That work adds: Production of TCR beta cDNA relied on 5'RACE template switching with UMIs. The TCR beta repertoires originated in sorted CD3+CD56+NKG2C+, CD3+CD56+NKG2C- and CD3+CD56-NKG2C+ T cells. The study sequenced eight donors, seven HCMV-seropositive and one seronegative.

This receptor was identified in a man aged 45-65 years who received an inactivated influenza vaccine. The rearrangement links TRBV6-1 to TRBJ1-1; D remains ambiguous. The material was CD4+ T cells sorted from PBMCs, obtained less than 13 days after vaccination. The CDR3 DNA sequence: TGTGTTGTGGATGGTAACACTGAAGCTTTCTTT. This translates into CVVDGNTEAFF.